A single sample is the source of the 28 T cell receptor beta chains below, sequenced in a study of PD-L1 blockade in urothelial cancer. As for time point: pretreatment peripheral blood. Using immunoSEQ multiplex PCR, the repertoire was profiled, and TCRdb retains in-frame clones only, with some absent. Of more than 75,000 clones listed, roughly 84% were seen once; the top ten hold roughly 2%. The sequenced sample was PBMCs, obtained around atezolizumab (anti-PD-L1) treatment. These receptors came from a man aged 60-69 years with urothelial cancer.

The V and J genes are TRBV18 and TRBJ2-1; 8 bases fit TRBD1. Germline V CDR1 and CDR2: KGHSH, LQKENI. The CDR3 is made up of 15 amino acids. Trimming cost V 5 bases and J 6 bases; bases outside gene matches: 9. CDR3 sequence reads: CASSSGTGFRNEQFF. In DNA, the CDR3 is TGTGCCAGCTCATCCGGGACAGGTTTTCGCAATGAGCAGTTCTTC.

The chain couples TRBV7-9 to TRBJ2-3; D is ambiguous. The germline CDR1 and CDR2 sequences are SEHNR and FQNEAQ (reference sequence). The germline V and J ends were trimmed by 2 bases and 3 bases, with 12 bases remaining between them. The CDR3 covers 15 residues. The CDR3 nucleotides are TGTGCCAGCAGCTTACTCGTTAGTGGTACAGATACGCAGTATTTT. Its protein product is CASSLLVSGTDTQYF.

The CDR3 spells CASSSLRGGVGEQYF. In DNA, the CDR3 is TGTGCCAGCAGCAGTTTGCGGGGGGGAGTCGGTGAGCAGTACTTC. V is TRBV7-6 and J is TRBJ2-7, with 9 bases lining up with TRBD2. Germline V CDR1 and CDR2: SGHVS, FNYEAQ. CDR3 size: 15 residues. V lost 5 bases to trimming and J lost 7 bases; unmatched junction nucleotides: 12.

This clone was picked up one time. This chain links TRBV5-6 with TRBJ2-2; D remains ambiguous. CDR3 length: 11 residues. Germline V gene lookup returns CDR1 SGHDT and CDR2 YYEEEE. V lost 2 bases and J 7 bases, leaving 3 bases between the germline ends. The CDR3 DNA reads TGTGCCAGCAGCTTCCTCGGGGAGCTGTTTTTT. Residues: CASSFLGELFF.

This chain uses TRBV6-1 with TRBJ1-1; the match to TRBD1 covers 7 bases. The germline V gene encodes CDR1 MNHNS and CDR2 SASEGT. The CDR3 totals 11 residues. V lost 8 bases, J lost 10 bases, and 7 bases stayed unmatched. CDR3 DNA: TGTGCCAGCCATGAGGGGGCTGGAGCTTTCTTT. It is translated as CASHEGAGAFF.

The chain links TRBV7-2 to TRBJ1-2; D gene unclear. V gave up 4 bases and J gave up 2 bases, with 8 bases separating them. The germline V gene encodes CDR1 SGHTA and CDR2 FQGNSA. The CDR3 consists of 13 residues. In DNA, the CDR3 is TGTGCCAGCAGCTCAAACAGAAACTATGGCTACACCTTC. It translates to CASSSNRNYGYTF.

The chain employs TRBV2 and TRBJ2-7; 8 bases map to TRBD2. Per the germline V gene, CDR1 is SNHLY and CDR2 is FYNNEI. There are 14 residues in the CDR3. Unmatched junction bases numbered 7, after V lost 7 bases and J lost 2 bases. CDR3 loop: CASNKVAGTYEQYF. For the CDR3, the DNA is TGTGCCAGCAACAAGGTAGCGGGAACCTACGAGCAGTACTTC.

The chain recombines TRBV27 with TRBJ1-2; 7 nucleotides align to TRBD1. Germline lookup yields CDR1 MNHEY and CDR2 SMNVEV (reference sequence). The CDR3 contains 16 residues. Trimming at V came to 9 bases and at J to 0 bases, leaving 13 bases not matched to a gene. The CDR3 sequence is CARAPQPTGSNYGYTF. For the CDR3, the DNA is TGTGCCAGGGCTCCACAACCGACAGGGTCTAACTATGGCTACACCTTC.

The chain is built from TRBV28 and TRBJ2-3; possibly TRBD2 for D (6 bases). The CDR3 covers 15 residues. Trimming pared 1 base from V and 5 bases from J, leaving 13 bases between. Germline CDR1 MDHEN, CDR2 SYDVKM. The CDR3 DNA follows: TGTGCCAGCAGTTTATATCCGGGAGCTGGAGATACGCAGTATTTT. This translates into CASSLYPGAGDTQYF.

V usage is TRBV28 and J usage is TRBJ2-1; D not resolved. CDR1 is MDHEN and CDR2 is SYDVKM in the germline V gene. The CDR3 spans 15 residues. The V and J ends lost 3 bases and 0 bases respectively, with 9 bases between them. In nucleotides, the CDR3 is TGTGCCAGCAGTTTGGAGCAACCCTCCTACAATGAGCAGTTCTTC. Protein product: CASSLEQPSYNEQFF.

The chain has TRBV10-1 and TRBJ1-6, with D unresolved. V dropped 3 bases and J dropped 9 bases, with 12 bases sitting between them. The CDR3 is 14 amino acids. CDR1 WNHNN and CDR2 SYGVQD come from the germline V gene (reference sequence). The CDR3 loop is CASSELSIGSPLHF. The CDR3 DNA is TGCGCCAGCAGTGAACTTTCAATCGGTTCACCCCTCCACTTT.

CDR3 DNA sequence: TGTGCCTCGACAGGGGACGGGCGCCAGCCCCAGCATTTT. Its protein is CASTGDGRQPQHF. The chain uses TRBV10-3 and TRBJ1-5; 8 bases match TRBD1. This CDR3 spans 13 amino acids. Per germline, CDR1 ENHRY and CDR2 SYGVKD. The trim removed 11 bases at V and 7 bases at J, leaving 10 bases unmatched.

The chain carries TRBV11-3 and TRBJ2-2, with D perhaps matching TRBD1 (5 bases). Trimming cost V 1 base and J 11 bases, with 8 bases left between them. CDR1 is SGHNT and CDR2 is YENEEA in the germline V gene. The CDR3 loop spans 12 amino acids. CDR3 residues: CASSLAGLELFF. The CDR3 nucleotides are TGTGCCAGCAGCTTAGCAGGGTTAGAGCTGTTTTTT.

The rearrangement links TRBV9 to TRBJ2-1; D is perhaps TRBD1 (8 bases). Germline V CDR1 and CDR2: SGDLS, YYNGEE. V was pared by 8 bases and J by 6 bases, with 21 bases between. This CDR3 is 15 amino acids long. The CDR3 reads CASRGGGQATNEQFF. The CDR3 DNA follows: TGTGCCAGTAGAGGGGGGGGACAGGCGACCAATGAGCAGTTCTTC.

This clone was detected once. V and J are TRBV28 and TRBJ2-1; 8 positions agree with TRBD2. The germline V gene encodes CDR1 MDHEN and CDR2 SYDVKM. The CDR3 is made up of 17 amino acids. Trimming removed 5 bases from V and 0 bases from J; junction bases left unmatched: 9. The CDR3 sequence is CASSPLTSASSYNEQFF. The DNA of the CDR3 is TGTGCCAGCAGTCCGCTGACTAGCGCGAGCTCCTACAATGAGCAGTTCTTC.

This chain joins TRBV7-3 and TRBJ2-6; TRBD1 matches 8 bases. The germline V gene encodes CDR1 SGHTA and CDR2 FQGTGA. The CDR3 is made up of 16 amino acids. The trim removed 5 bases at V and 1 base at J, leaving 4 bases unmatched. Written as DNA, the CDR3 is TGTGCCAGCAGCAGACACAGGGGGTCTGGGGCCAACGTCCTGACTTTC. This sequence encodes CASSRHRGSGANVLTF.

V is TRBV18 and J is TRBJ1-5, with TRBD1 matching over 10 bases. J lost 4 bases, V lost 4 bases, and 4 bases had no gene match. The CDR3 contains 15 residues. CDR1 KGHSH and CDR2 LQKENI come from the germline V gene. CDR3 nucleotide sequence: TGTGCCAGCTCACGCGACAGGGGGCAGAATCAGCCCCAGCATTTT. Residues: CASSRDRGQNQPQHF.

This chain uses TRBV25-1 with TRBJ2-7; TRBD1 agrees at 11 bases. CDR1 and CDR2 (germline): MGHDK, SYGVNS. The V gene end was trimmed by 1 base and the J gene end by 4 bases; junction bases not matched to a gene: 6. CDR3 size: 16 residues. DNA for the CDR3: TGTGCCAGCAGTGAATCGGACAGGGGGCTTTTGTACGAGCAGTACTTC. Translating it yields CASSESDRGLLYEQYF.

The J gene is TRBJ1-3, the V gene TRBV28; D remains ambiguous. This CDR3 has 16 amino acids. In germline, CDR1 is MDHEN, CDR2 SYDVKM. Trimming took 2 bases from V and 2 from J, leaving 13 bases between them. The CDR3 region is CASSLIQRSAGNTIYF. CDR3 sequence (DNA): TGTGCCAGCAGTTTAATCCAGCGGTCGGCTGGAAACACCATATATTTT.

The rearrangement links TRBV6-5 to TRBJ2-1, with TRBD2 identical over 7 bases. The V and J ends lost 2 bases and 3 bases, in that order; junction bases with no gene match: 4. The CDR3 covers 15 residues. CDR1 and CDR2 (germline): MNHEY, SVGAGI. The CDR3, as DNA: TGTGCCAGCAGTTACCGACGGGGGGACTACAATGAGCAGTTCTTC. Translated: CASSYRRGDYNEQFF.

A few counts support this clone. The chain uses TRBV29-1 and TRBJ1-1, with TRBD1 identical over 8 bases. CDR1 and CDR2 from the germline V gene are SQVTM and ANQGSEA. Trimming removed 7 bases from V and 5 bases from J; junction bases left unmatched: 6. This CDR3 comprises 12 residues. The CDR3 region is CSALDRETEAFF. Here the CDR3 DNA reads TGCAGCGCCTTGGACAGGGAGACTGAAGCTTTCTTT.

The chain employs TRBV4-3 and TRBJ1-4; 10 bases line up with TRBD1. Germline CDR1 is LGHNA and CDR2 is YSLEER. V shed 4 bases and J 8 bases; nucleotides not matched to a gene: 4. This CDR3 region has 14 residues. This CDR3 reads CASSRGQGREKLFF. In DNA, the CDR3 is TGCGCCAGCAGCCGGGGACAGGGGCGGGAAAAACTGTTTTTT.

The chain recombines TRBV9 with TRBJ2-2; possible D gene TRBD2, 5 bases. The CDR3 has 14 residues. V was trimmed by 3 bases and J by 6 bases, leaving 12 bases between them. The germline CDR1 and CDR2 sequences are SGDLS and YYNGEE. The CDR3: CASSAELGAGELFF. CDR3 in DNA: TGTGCCAGCAGCGCCGAATTGGGAGCCGGGGAGCTGTTTTTT.

This sequence joins TRBV2 and TRBJ2-7, with D uncertain. Germline V gene data show CDR1 as SNHLY and CDR2 as FYNNEI. CDR3 length: 12 amino acids. Trimming took off 2 bases at V and 6 bases at J, with 8 bases between the two ends. The CDR3 region is CASSESRFEQYF. For the CDR3, the DNA is TGTGCCAGCAGTGAATCTCGGTTCGAGCAGTACTTC. Combining the CDR3 with reference TRBV2 and TRBJ2-7 gives the whole variable domain EPEVTQTPSHQVTQMGQEVILRCVPISNHLYFYWYRQILGQKVEFLVSFYNNEISEKSEIFDDQFSVERPDGSNFTLKIRSTKLEDSAMYFCASSESRFEQYFGPGTRLTVT.

This sequence joins TRBV10-1 and TRBJ1-1; TRBD1 might be the D (5 bases). The germline V gene has CDR1 WNHNN and CDR2 SYGVQD (reference sequence). The V end was cut by 5 bases, the J end by 5 bases, with 9 bases between. The CDR3 loop spans 12 amino acids. CDR3 amino acids: CASSTQGTEAFF. The CDR3 DNA reads as TGCGCCAGCAGTACCCAGGGAACTGAAGCTTTCTTT.

The chain combines TRBV15 with TRBJ1-2; tentatively, D is TRBD1 (6 bases). This CDR3 is 18 amino acids long. Trimming removed 1 base from V and 4 bases from J, with 22 bases in between. Germline-derived CDR1 and CDR2 are LNHNV and YYDKDF (reference sequence). CDR3 sequence (DNA): TGTGCCACCAGCAGAGGAATGACAGGCCCTGGATTTGGCTATGGCTACACCTTC. Translation: CATSRGMTGPGFGYGYTF.

V usage is TRBV28 and J usage is TRBJ2-7, with 8 positions matching TRBD2. CDR1 and CDR2 from the germline V gene are MDHEN and SYDVKM. The trim removed 9 bases at V and 1 base at J, leaving 2 bases unmatched. The CDR3 spans 12 residues. CDR3 sequence: CASRGGSYEQYF. CDR3 bases: TGTGCCAGTCGGGGGGGTTCCTACGAGCAGTACTTC.

The gene calls are TRBV30 and TRBJ1-4; D is uncertain. The CDR3 consists of 15 residues. Germline loops: CDR1 GTSNPN, CDR2 SVGIG (reference sequence). V was cut by 0 bases and J by 3 bases, with 11 bases left in between. The CDR3 DNA reads TGTGCCTGGAGTGTACTGGAGGGATCTAATGAAAAACTGTTTTTT. It yields the protein CAWSVLEGSNEKLFF.